The entry below gives a single T cell receptor (beta chain) sequence along with its context. Antigen specificity is unknown. Only in-frame clones appear in the TCRdb table, and some are missing; sequencing was by immunoSEQ multiplex PCR. The sample contains about 62,000 clones, around 76% of which appear only once. These data originate in a study of radiotherapy plus CTLA-4 blockade in lung cancer. In the study overall: Objective responses occurred in 15% to 20% of patients; around 30% had disease control.

Study-wide results and limits: Tumor-origin TCR clones grew in blood after radiotherapy plus ipilimumab.

Looked up from germline, CDR1 is SGHVS and CDR2 is FQNEAQ. The CDR3 is made up of 17 amino acids. V lost 1 base and J lost 3; bases outside the gene matches: 2. This TCR was sampled from a human donor with non-small cell lung cancer who had a complete response to radiotherapy plus ipilimumab. The rearrangement uses TRBV7-8 and TRBJ2-1; 14 nucleotides match TRBD2. The sequencing used peripheral blood, collected from a patient treated with radiotherapy plus ipilimumab. CDR3 residues: CASSLEGLAGDYNEQFF. As DNA, the CDR3 is TGTGCCAGCAGCTTAGAGGGACTAGCGGGAGACTACAATGAGCAGTTCTTC.